The rows below give T cell receptor beta chains drawn from one sample of a study of blood T cell repertoires in COVID-19. Repertoires were generated with immunoSEQ multiplex PCR, while TCRdb's copy carries only in-frame clones and drops some. The data show about 230,000 clones, with approximately 81% seen just once and around 8% held by the top ten. Specimen: peripheral blood. Every receptor here comes from a woman of 80 years or more with acute or convalescent COVID-19. The CDR3 runs from the conserved cysteine through the conserved F or W. A D gene is named only where the DNA matches it firmly. Size values are once, few and many counts, or a class for expanded clones, and some rows have none.

j_call d_call v_call clone_size cdr3_aa cdr3_nt
TRBJ2-1 TRBD2 TRBV11-2 - CASSHSSGKGEQFF TGTGCCAGCAGCCACTCTAGCGGGAAGGGTGAGCAGTTCTTC
TRBJ2-6 TRBD1 TRBV2 - CASSRQGTGANVLTF TGTGCCAGCAGTCGACAGGGAACTGGGGCCAACGTCCTGACTTTC
TRBJ1-5 TRBD1 TRBV2 - CASSRQGGGNQPQHF TGTGCCAGCAGCCGACAGGGAGGAGGCAATCAGCCCCAGCATTTT
TRBJ1-3 - TRBV9 - CASSVGQATSGNTIYF TGTGCCAGCAGCGTAGGGCAGGCCACCTCTGGAAACACCATATATTTT
TRBJ2-7 TRBD1 TRBV7-9 - CASSPGATGDDEQYF TGTGCCAGCAGTCCAGGGGCGACAGGGGACGACGAGCAGTACTTC
TRBJ2-1 TRBD2 TRBV30 - CAWSNSGRRYSYNEQFF TGTGCCTGGAGTAATAGCGGGAGACGTTACTCCTACAATGAGCAGTTCTTC
TRBJ2-7 - TRBV6-5 - CASRVEGGSYEQYF TGTGCCAGCAGGGTGGAGGGGGGGAGCTACGAGCAGTACTTC
TRBJ2-2 TRBD1 TRBV19 - CASTHPRQGLSNTGELFF TGTGCCAGTACCCATCCCCGACAGGGGTTATCGAACACCGGGGAGCTGTTTTTT
TRBJ1-4 - TRBV6-4 - CASSDVSPRGEKLFF TGTGCCAGCAGTGATGTGTCTCCAAGGGGCGAAAAACTGTTTTTT
TRBJ1-2 - TRBV3-1/TRBV3-2 - CASSQDPRVSPSGYTF TGTGCCAGCAGCCAAGATCCTCGGGTCAGTCCTTCGGGCTACACCTTC
TRBJ2-5 TRBD2 TRBV5-1 - CASSLVLAGAQETQYF TGCGCCAGCAGCTTGGTACTAGCGGGGGCCCAAGAGACCCAGTACTTC
TRBJ2-1 TRBD1 TRBV6-5 - CASREGAGGDNEQFF TGTGCCAGCAGAGAGGGGGCTGGGGGCGACAATGAGCAGTTCTTC
TRBJ2-2 TRBD1 TRBV9 - CASSPTSGQGALETGELFF TGTGCCAGCAGCCCCACTTCGGGACAGGGGGCTTTGGAGACCGGGGAGCTGTTTTTT
TRBJ2-1 - TRBV4-2 - CASSQDRYSNEQFF TGTGCCAGCAGCCAAGACCGATACAGCAATGAGCAGTTCTTC
TRBJ2-1 TRBD1 TRBV10-3 - CAISLGTAYNEQFF TGTGCCATCAGTCTCGGGACAGCTTACAATGAGCAGTTCTTC
TRBJ2-5 TRBD2 TRBV19 - CASSLAGETQYF TGTGCCAGCTCCCTAGCGGGAGAGACCCAGTACTTC
TRBJ2-3 TRBD1 TRBV14 few CASRPRDRATDTQYF TGTGCCAGCCGGCCCCGGGACAGGGCGACAGATACGCAGTATTTT
TRBJ1-2 TRBD1 TRBV18 - CASSTRQGSIPNYGYTF TGTGCCAGCTCAACCCGACAGGGCTCCATCCCTAACTATGGCTACACCTTC
TRBJ2-7 TRBD2 TRBV5-1 - CASAGTSVEYEQYF TGCGCCAGCGCTGGCACTAGCGTAGAGTACGAGCAGTACTTC
TRBJ1-2 - TRBV5-8 - CASSLGGRNPKKWYGYTF TGTGCCAGCAGCTTGGGGGGCAGGAATCCGAAGAAATGGTATGGCTACACCTTC
TRBJ2-7 TRBD1 TRBV11-3 - CASSPTGGNYEQYF TGTGCCAGCTCCCCGACAGGGGGCAACTACGAGCAGTACTTC
TRBJ2-7 TRBD1 TRBV5-1 few CASRDRVGDEQYF TGCGCCAGCCGTGACAGGGTCGGCGACGAGCAGTACTTC
TRBJ1-3 - TRBV2 few CASTKENTIYF TGTGCCAGCACTAAAGAAAACACCATATATTTT
TRBJ1-5 - TRBV9 - CASSVWDTPINQPQHF TGTGCCAGCAGCGTGTGGGACACGCCGATCAATCAGCCCCAGCATTTT
TRBJ2-3 TRBD1 TRBV19 - CASNRRQGQGATTDTQYF TGTGCCAGTAATAGGAGGCAGGGACAGGGGGCCACCACAGATACGCAGTATTTT
TRBJ2-3 - TRBV12-5 - CASGLVQGIITDTQYF TGTGCTAGTGGTTTGGTACAGGGTATTATCACAGATACGCAGTATTTT
TRBJ1-5 - TRBV19 - CASSIMGGNSDQPQHF TGTGCCAGTAGTATAATGGGCGGGAATAGCGATCAGCCCCAGCATTTT
TRBJ2-5 - TRBV6-5 - CASRTGLPIQETQYF TGTGCCAGCAGAACAGGGTTGCCTATACAAGAGACCCAGTACTTC
TRBJ2-7 TRBD1 TRBV28 - CASSTRDRERHEQYF TGTGCCAGCAGTACCCGGGACAGGGAACGCCACGAGCAGTACTTC
TRBJ2-7 - TRBV27 - CASSFETRSPHEQYF TGTGCCAGCAGTTTTGAGACACGCTCCCCCCACGAGCAGTACTTC
TRBJ2-7 TRBD2 TRBV7-2 few CASSPSGGGAGVHEQYF TGTGCCAGCAGCCCCTCCGGCGGGGGGGCAGGGGTCCACGAGCAGTACTTC
TRBJ2-2 TRBD2 TRBV25-1 - CASSALRGDTGELFF TGTGCCAGCAGTGCCCTTCGGGGGGACACCGGGGAGCTGTTTTTT
TRBJ2-1 TRBD1 TRBV18 - CASSPPGQGVDNEQFF TGTGCCAGCTCACCACCGGGACAGGGAGTCGACAATGAGCAGTTCTTC
TRBJ1-4 - TRBV19 - CASSRTVQEKLFF TGTGCCAGTAGTCGGACAGTTCAGGAAAAACTGTTTTTT
TRBJ1-2 - TRBV6-5 - CAARRSLGGYTF TGTGCCGCACGGCGGTCGTTGGGTGGCTACACCTTC
TRBJ2-5 - TRBV5-1 - CASSLTGEKETQYF TGCGCCAGCAGCTTGACGGGGGAGAAAGAGACCCAGTACTTC
TRBJ2-2 TRBD2 TRBV5-6 once CASSKRGLAEGGTGELFF TGTGCCAGCAGCAAACGGGGACTAGCGGAGGGAGGCACCGGGGAGCTGTTTTTT
TRBJ1-4 TRBD1 TRBV5-1 - CASSLGGRGEKLFF TGCGCCAGCAGCTTAGGGGGCCGGGGTGAAAAACTGTTTTTT
TRBJ2-6 TRBD2 TRBV11-2 - CASSPLAGGYGANVLTF TGTGCCAGCAGCCCCCTAGCGGGGGGGTACGGGGCCAACGTCCTGACTTTC
TRBJ2-7 TRBD2 TRBV9 - CASSSTGTSGTPAQYF TGTGCCAGCAGCTCAACCGGGACTAGCGGTACTCCAGCGCAGTACTTC
TRBJ2-7 TRBD1 TRBV10-1 few CASSRQGSSYEQYF TGCGCCAGCAGTAGACAGGGAAGCTCCTACGAGCAGTACTTC
TRBJ2-5 TRBD2 TRBV29-1 - CSWSGGTSRKETQYF TGCAGTTGGAGCGGGGGGACCAGCCGGAAAGAGACCCAGTACTTC
TRBJ1-5 - TRBV27 few CASSFVRGQPQHF TGTGCCAGCAGTTTCGTACGGGGGCAGCCCCAGCATTTT
TRBJ2-2 - TRBV13 - CASSLGAPTGELFF TGTGCCAGCAGCTTGGGAGCGCCCACCGGGGAGCTGTTTTTT
TRBJ1-2 TRBD1 TRBV4-2 - CASSQGQGAIYGYTF TGTGCCAGCAGCCAAGGACAGGGGGCTATCTATGGCTACACCTTC
TRBJ1-1 - TRBV10-1 - CASRAIEAFF TGCGCCAGCAGAGCAATAGAAGCTTTCTTT
TRBJ2-3 - TRBV5-1 - CASSQGDTQYF TGCGCCAGCTCTCAGGGAGATACGCAGTATTTT
TRBJ2-1 - TRBV10-1 - CASKGGKDNEQFF TGCGCCAGCAAGGGCGGGAAGGACAATGAGCAGTTCTTC
TRBJ2-5 TRBD1 TRBV7-9 few CASSLVAGGGGETQYF TGTGCCAGCAGCTTAGTAGCAGGGGGCGGAGGAGAGACCCAGTACTTC
TRBJ1-3 - TRBV3-1/TRBV3-2 - CASSRDTAVYF TGTGCCAGCAGCCGGGACACCGCGGTATATTTT
TRBJ2-5 TRBD2 TRBV11-2 - CASSFGLAGQVGQETQYF TGTGCCAGCAGCTTCGGACTAGCGGGACAAGTGGGACAAGAGACCCAGTACTTC
TRBJ2-2 TRBD2 TRBV3-1/TRBV3-2 - CASSLLLAGDGAGELFF TGTGCCAGCAGCCTCTTACTAGCGGGAGACGGCGCCGGGGAGCTGTTTTTT
TRBJ1-6 - TRBV5-4 - CASSLAGRGGNSPLHF TGTGCCAGCAGCTTGGCCGGGCGGGGGGGAAATTCACCCCTCCACTTT
TRBJ2-3 TRBD2 TRBV7-3 - CASSPGLAGGRGTDTQYF TGTGCCAGCAGCCCCGGACTAGCGGGAGGCCGGGGGACAGATACGCAGTATTTT
TRBJ1-1 - TRBV14 - CASSQGAAGLNTEAFF TGTGCCAGCAGCCAAGGGGCGGCAGGGCTGAACACTGAAGCTTTCTTT
TRBJ2-2 TRBD2 TRBV7-2 - CASTRTSVNTGELFF TGTGCCAGCACCAGGACTAGCGTTAACACCGGGGAGCTGTTTTTT
TRBJ2-7 TRBD1 TRBV6-4 - CASSEEGTGSYEQYF TGTGCCAGCAGTGAAGAGGGGACAGGGAGCTACGAGCAGTACTTC
TRBJ2-7 - TRBV1 - CTSSQSALAQYEQYF TGCACCAGCAGCCAATCGGCACTAGCCCAATACGAGCAGTACTTC
TRBJ1-1 - TRBV18 - CASSYTQEGTEAFF TGTGCCAGCTCCTACACCCAGGAGGGGACTGAAGCTTTCTTT
TRBJ1-3 TRBD1 TRBV5-6 - CASSGQGSGNTIYF TGTGCCAGCAGCGGACAGGGCTCTGGAAACACCATATATTTT